The entry that follows covers one T cell receptor (beta chain) sequence. Its specificity is not known. No infections or other immune events were documented during collection. This sample stems from a study of identifying expanded T cells in peripheral blood. Points from the study as a whole: Across healthy donors, higher total template counts meant significantly greater approximately 2-week count variance. Over approximately two and four weeks, about 15 and 18 clones changed, versus 1.2 between replicates.

TCRdb's table, derived via immunoSEQ multiplex PCR, lists solely in-frame clones and lacks some. The repertoire holds about 91,000 clones, with around nine tenths as singletons. Germline V lookup: CDR1 SGHRS, CDR2 YFSETQ. This CDR3 has 15 amino acids. The V gene end was trimmed by 1 base and the J gene end by 0 bases; junction bases not matched to a gene: 3. The TCR originated in a person aged 18 to 75 in good health. Sequencing was performed on blood. The chain is built from TRBV5-1 and TRBJ2-5, with 7 bases identical to TRBD1. CDR3 bases: TGCGCCAGCAGCTTGTTGGGACAGAACCAAGAGACCCAGTACTTC. It specifies CASSLLGQNQETQYF.